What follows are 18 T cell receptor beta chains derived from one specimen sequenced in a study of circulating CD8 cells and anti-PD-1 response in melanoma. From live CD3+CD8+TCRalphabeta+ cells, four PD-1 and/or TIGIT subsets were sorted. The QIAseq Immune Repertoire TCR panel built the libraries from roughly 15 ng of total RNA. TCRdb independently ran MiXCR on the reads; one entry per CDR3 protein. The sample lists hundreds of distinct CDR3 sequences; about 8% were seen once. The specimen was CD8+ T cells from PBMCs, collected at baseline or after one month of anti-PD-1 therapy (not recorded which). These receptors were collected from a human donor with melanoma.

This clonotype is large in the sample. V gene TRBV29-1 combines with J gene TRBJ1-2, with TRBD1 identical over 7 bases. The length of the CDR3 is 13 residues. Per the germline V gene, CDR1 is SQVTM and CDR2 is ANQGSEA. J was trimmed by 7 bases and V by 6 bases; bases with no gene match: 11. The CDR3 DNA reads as TGCAGCGTGATATCCGGGACAGCCTTTGGCTACACCTTC. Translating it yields CSVISGTAFGYTF.

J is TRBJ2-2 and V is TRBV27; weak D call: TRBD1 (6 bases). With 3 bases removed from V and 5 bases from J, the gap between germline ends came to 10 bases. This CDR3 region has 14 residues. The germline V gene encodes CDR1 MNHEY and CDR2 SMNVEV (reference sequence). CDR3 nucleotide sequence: TGTGCCAGCAGTTTGTACGGACAGACCGGGGAGCTGTTTTTT. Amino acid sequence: CASSLYGQTGELFF.

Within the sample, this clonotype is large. CDR3 region: CSVENLVDSQFPNYGYTF. CDR3 nucleotides: TGCAGCGTTGAAAACCTGGTGGACAGCCAATTCCCTAACTATGGCTACACCTTC. The J gene is TRBJ1-2, the V gene TRBV29-1; D might be TRBD1 (6 bases). Germline V CDR1 and CDR2: SQVTM, ANQGSEA. The CDR3 covers 18 residues. Deletions cut 2 bases from V and 0 bases from J, with 22 bases between.

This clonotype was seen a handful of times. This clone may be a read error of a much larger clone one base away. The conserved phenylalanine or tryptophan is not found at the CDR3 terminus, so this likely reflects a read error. CDR3 bases: TGTGCCAGCGGGAGGGGGTACGAGCAGTACCTC. Residues: CASGRGYEQYL. The chain couples TRBV2 to TRBJ2-7; D may be TRBD2 (7 bases). Germline V gives CDR1 SNHLY, CDR2 FYNNEI. The length of the CDR3 is 11 residues. V was shortened by 8 bases and J by 4 bases, with 9 bases between the two germline ends.

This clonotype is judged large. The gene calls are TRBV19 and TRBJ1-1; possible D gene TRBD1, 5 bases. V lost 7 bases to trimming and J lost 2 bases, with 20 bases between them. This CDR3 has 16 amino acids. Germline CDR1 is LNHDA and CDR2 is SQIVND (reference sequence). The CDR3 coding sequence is TGTGCCAGTAACCGGGACGGGAAAGGTATAAACACTGAAGCTTTCTTT. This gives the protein CASNRDGKGINTEAFF. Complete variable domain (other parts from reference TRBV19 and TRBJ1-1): DGGITQSPKYLFRKEGQNVTLSCEQNLNHDAMYWYRQDPGQGLRLIYYSQIVNDFQKGDIAEGYSVSREKKESFPLTVTSAQKNPTAFYLCASNRDGKGINTEAFFGQGTRLTVV.

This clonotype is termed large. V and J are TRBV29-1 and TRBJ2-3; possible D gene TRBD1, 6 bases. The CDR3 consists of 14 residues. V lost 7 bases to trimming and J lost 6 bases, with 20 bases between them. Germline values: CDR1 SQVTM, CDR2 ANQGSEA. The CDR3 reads CSADDRPGSDTQYF. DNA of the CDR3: TGCAGCGCTGATGACAGGCCTGGGTCTGATACGCAGTATTTT.

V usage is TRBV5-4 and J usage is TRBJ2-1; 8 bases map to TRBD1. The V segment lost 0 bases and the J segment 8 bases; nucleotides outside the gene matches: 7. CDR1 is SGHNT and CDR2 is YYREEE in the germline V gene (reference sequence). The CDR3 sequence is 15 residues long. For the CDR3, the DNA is TGTGCCAGCAGCTTGGCTGGACAGGGTCGGGATGAGCAGTTCTTC. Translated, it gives CASSLAGQGRDEQFF.

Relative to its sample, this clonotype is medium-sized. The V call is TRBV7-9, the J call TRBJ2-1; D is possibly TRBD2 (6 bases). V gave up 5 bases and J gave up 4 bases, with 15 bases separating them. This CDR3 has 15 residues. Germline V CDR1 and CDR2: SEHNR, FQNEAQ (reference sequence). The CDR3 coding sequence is TGTGCCAGCAGCCCCGGGACTTCGGGATACAATGAGCAGTTCTTC. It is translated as CASSPGTSGYNEQFF. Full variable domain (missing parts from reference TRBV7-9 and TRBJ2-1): DTGVSQNPRHKITKRGQNVTFRCDPISEHNRLYWYRQTLGQGPEFLTYFQNEAQLEKSRLLSDRFSAERPKGSFSTLEIQRTEQGDSAMYLCASSPGTSGYNEQFFGPGTRLTVL.

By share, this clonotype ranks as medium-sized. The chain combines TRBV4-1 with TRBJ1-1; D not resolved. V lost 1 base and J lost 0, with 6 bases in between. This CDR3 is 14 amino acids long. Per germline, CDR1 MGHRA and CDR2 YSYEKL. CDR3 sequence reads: CASSQVNLNTEAFF. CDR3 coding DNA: TGCGCCAGCAGCCAAGTTAACCTGAACACTGAAGCTTTCTTT.

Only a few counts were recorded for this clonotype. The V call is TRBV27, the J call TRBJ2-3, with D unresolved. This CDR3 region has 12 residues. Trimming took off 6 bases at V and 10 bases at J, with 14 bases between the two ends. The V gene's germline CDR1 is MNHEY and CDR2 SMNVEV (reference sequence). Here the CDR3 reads CASSPGPSPQYF. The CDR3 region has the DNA TGTGCCAGCAGCCCTGGACCTTCCCCGCAGTATTTT.

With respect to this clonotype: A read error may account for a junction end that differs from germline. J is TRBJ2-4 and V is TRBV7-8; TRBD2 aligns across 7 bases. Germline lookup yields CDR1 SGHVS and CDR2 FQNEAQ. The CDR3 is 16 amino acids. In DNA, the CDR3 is TGTGCCAGCAGCTTAGAGAGCAGACTAGCCAAAAACATTCTGTACTTC. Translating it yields CASSLESRLAKNILYF.

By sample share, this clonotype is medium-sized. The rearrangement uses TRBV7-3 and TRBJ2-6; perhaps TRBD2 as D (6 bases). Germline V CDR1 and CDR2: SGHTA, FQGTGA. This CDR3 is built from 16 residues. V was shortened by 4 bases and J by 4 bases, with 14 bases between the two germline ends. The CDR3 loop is CASSYPGGDGANVLTF. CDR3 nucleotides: TGTGCCAGCAGCTACCCCGGAGGGGACGGGGCCAACGTCCTGACTTTC.

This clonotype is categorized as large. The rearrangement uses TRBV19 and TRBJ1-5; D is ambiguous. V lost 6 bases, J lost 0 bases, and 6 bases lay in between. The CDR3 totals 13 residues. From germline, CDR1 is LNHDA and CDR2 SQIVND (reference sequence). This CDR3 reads CASSLNSNQPQHF. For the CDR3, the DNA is TGTGCCAGTAGCCTTAATAGCAATCAGCCCCAGCATTTT.

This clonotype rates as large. This CDR3 reads CASSRRLEETQYF. The CDR3 coding sequence is TGCGCCAGCAGCCGACGACTGGAAGAGACCCAGTACTTC. V usage is TRBV4-1 and J usage is TRBJ2-5; D gene uncertain. Trimming shortened V by 4 bases and J by 3 bases, and 9 bases separated the two germline ends. The CDR3 runs 13 residues. Germline CDR1 reads MGHRA; CDR2 reads YSYEKL.

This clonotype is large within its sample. The CDR3 loop reads CASSLELTGWVEQYF. DNA of the CDR3: TGTGCCAGCAGCTTAGAGCTTACAGGCTGGGTCGAGCAGTACTTC. The chain joins TRBV7-2 to TRBJ2-7; a weak D match, TRBD1 (5 bases). This CDR3 spans 15 amino acids. Germline CDR1 reads SGHTA; CDR2 reads FQGNSA. The V gene lost 1 base and the J gene lost 6 bases, with 16 bases spanning the gap. The variable domain in full, with the rest retrieved from reference TRBV7-2 and TRBJ2-7, is GAGVSQSPSNKVTEKGKDVELRCDPISGHTALYWYRQSLGQGLEFLIYFQGNSAPDKSGLPSDRFSAERTGGSVSTLTIQRTQQEDSAVYLCASSLELTGWVEQYFGPGTRLTVT.

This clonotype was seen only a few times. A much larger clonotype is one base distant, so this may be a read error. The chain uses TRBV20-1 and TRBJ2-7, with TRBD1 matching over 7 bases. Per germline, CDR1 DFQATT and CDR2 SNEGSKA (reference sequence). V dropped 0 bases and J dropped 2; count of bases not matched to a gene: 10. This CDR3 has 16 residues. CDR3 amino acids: CSARDVRGTETYEQYF. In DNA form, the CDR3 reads TGCAGTGCTAGAGATGTAAGGGGGACAGAGACCTACGAGCAGTACTTC.

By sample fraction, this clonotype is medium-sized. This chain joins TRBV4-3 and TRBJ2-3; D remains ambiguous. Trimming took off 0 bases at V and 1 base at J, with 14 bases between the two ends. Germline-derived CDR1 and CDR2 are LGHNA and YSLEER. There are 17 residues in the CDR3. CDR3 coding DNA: TGCGCCAGCAGCCAAGAGGTTCGGATTTCAGGCACAGATACGCAGTATTTT. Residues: CASSQEVRISGTDTQYF.

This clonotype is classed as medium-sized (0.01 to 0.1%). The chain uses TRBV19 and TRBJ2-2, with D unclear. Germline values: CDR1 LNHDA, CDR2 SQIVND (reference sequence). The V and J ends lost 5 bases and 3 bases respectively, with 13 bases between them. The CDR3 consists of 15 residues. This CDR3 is CASSPSGGDTGELFF. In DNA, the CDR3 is TGTGCCAGTAGTCCTTCTGGTGGAGACACCGGGGAGCTGTTTTTT.